This TCR beta chain was sequenced during a study of PD-L1 blockade in urothelial cancer. Regarding time point: pretreatment peripheral blood. Assay used: immunoSEQ multiplex PCR; TCRdb lists only in-frame clones, some missing. In the table there are roughly 53,000 clones, roughly nine tenths of which are singletons. The V gene's germline CDR1 is MNHEY and CDR2 SMNVEV (reference sequence). The ends were cut back, 0 bases at V and 3 bases at J, with 11 bases in the middle. The CDR3 extends over 15 amino acids. Sequencing used PBMCs, obtained around atezolizumab (anti-PD-L1) treatment. The rearrangement joins TRBV27 to TRBJ1-2; D perhaps matches TRBD1 (5 bases). The source of this sequence is a woman aged 55-70 years with urothelial cancer. CDR3 sequence: CASSLSARVDYGYTF. CDR3 nucleotide sequence: TGTGCCAGCAGTTTATCGGCCAGGGTGGACTATGGCTACACCTTC.